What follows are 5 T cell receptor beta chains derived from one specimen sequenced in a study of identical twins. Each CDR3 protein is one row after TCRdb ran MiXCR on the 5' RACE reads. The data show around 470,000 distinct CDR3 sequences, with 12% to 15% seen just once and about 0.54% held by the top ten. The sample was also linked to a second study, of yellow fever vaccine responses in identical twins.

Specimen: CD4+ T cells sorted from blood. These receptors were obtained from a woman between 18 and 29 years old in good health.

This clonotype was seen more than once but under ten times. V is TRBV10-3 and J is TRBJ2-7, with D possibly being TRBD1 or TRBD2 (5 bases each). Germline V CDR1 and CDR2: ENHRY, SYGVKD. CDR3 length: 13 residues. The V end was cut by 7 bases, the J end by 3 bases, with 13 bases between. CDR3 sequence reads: CAINPGTSYEQYF. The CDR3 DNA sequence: TGTGCCATCAACCCCGGGACCAGCTACGAGCAGTACTTC.

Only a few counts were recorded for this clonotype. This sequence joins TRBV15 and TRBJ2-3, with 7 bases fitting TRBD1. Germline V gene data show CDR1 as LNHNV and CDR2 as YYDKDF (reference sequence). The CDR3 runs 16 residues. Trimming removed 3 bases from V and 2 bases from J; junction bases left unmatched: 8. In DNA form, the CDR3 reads TGTGCCACCAGCAGGGATAAGGACAGGACCACAGATACGCAGTATTTT. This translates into CATSRDKDRTTDTQYF.

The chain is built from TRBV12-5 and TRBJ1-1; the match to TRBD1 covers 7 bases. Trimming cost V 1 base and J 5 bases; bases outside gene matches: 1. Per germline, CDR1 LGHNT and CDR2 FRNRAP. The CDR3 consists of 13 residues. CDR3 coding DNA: TGTGCTAGTGGTTTGGAACAGGGGACTGAAGCTTTCTTT. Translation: CASGLEQGTEAFF. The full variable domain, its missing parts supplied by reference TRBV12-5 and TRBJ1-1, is DARVTQTPRHKVTEMGQEVTMRCQPILGHNTVFWYRQTMMQGLELLAYFRNRAPLDDSGMPKDRFSAEMPDATLATLKIQPSEPRDSAVYFCASGLEQGTEAFFGQGTRLTVV.

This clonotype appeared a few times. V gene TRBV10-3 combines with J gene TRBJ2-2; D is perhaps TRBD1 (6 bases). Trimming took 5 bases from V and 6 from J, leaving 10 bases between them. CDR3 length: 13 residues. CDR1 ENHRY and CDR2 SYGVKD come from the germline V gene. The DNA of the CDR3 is TGTGCCATCAGTTCAACAGGGCCCGGGGAGCTGTTTTTT. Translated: CAISSTGPGELFF.

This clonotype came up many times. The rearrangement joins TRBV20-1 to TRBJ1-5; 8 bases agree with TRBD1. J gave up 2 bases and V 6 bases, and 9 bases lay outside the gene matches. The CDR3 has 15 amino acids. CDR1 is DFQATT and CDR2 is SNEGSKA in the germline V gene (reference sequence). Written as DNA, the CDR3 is TGCAGTGCCGCTCGAGAACAGGGGGGCAATCAGCCCCAGCATTTT. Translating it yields CSAAREQGGNQPQHF.